This TCR beta chain comes out of a study of T-cell reconstitution after alpha-beta-depleted transplantation in children (dated by TCRdb to the mid-2010s). For the wider study: The study quantitatively tracked T-cell immune reconstitution after TCRalphabeta/CD19-depleted allogeneic hematopoietic cell transplantation in children using TCR repertoire profiling.

Library creation used PCR. Sequencing was performed on an Illumina HiSeq 2500. TCR library preparation used molecular barcoding, with unique molecular identifiers applied to normalize quantification of the TCRbeta repertoire. TCRdb trimmed the raw reads at Q25, called clones with MiXCR and kept productive beta chains. Records with the same CDR3 protein are collapsed into one entry carrying the most frequent genes and DNA. Counted in this sample were some 530,000 distinct CDR3 sequences; under 15% of them appeared once. The top ten hold about 6% of the sample. This clonotype showed up just a few times. No cognate antigen has been identified for it. The record has no base qualities; no much larger clone is one base away. V loses 2 bases of germline sequence and J loses 3 bases, and the interval between the two ends is 8 bases. The germline V gene specifies SGDLS as CDR1 and YYNGEE as CDR2. Spanning cysteine to phenylalanine, the CDR3 consists of 13 amino acids. The kept DNA is CDR3 alone, 39 bases in frame from the first base.

This clonotype originated in a human donor who donated a stem cell graft to a child with combined immunodeficiency. This specimen was PBMCs from the stem cell graft donor, taken from the stem cell graft. The V and J genes are TRBV9 and TRBJ1-2; the D gene lacks a confident call. The DNA sequence is given as TGTGCCAGCAGCGTTACGGATTACTATGGCTACACCTTC. It is translated as CASSVTDYYGYTF.